This paragraph reports one T cell receptor (beta chain). These data belong to a study of blood T cell repertoires in COVID-19. Overall study: Sites across the United States, Italy and Spain contributed samples from acute and convalescent COVID-19.

Profiling relied on immunoSEQ multiplex PCR, and the TCRdb table lists in-frame clones only, not all of them. The sample consists of a few hundred thousand clones, around 88% of them appearing once. It was during active infection that Seattle patients were enrolled and then longitudinally followed. The CDR3 covers 12 residues. V was clipped by 2 bases and J by 4 bases, with 5 bases between them. Sequencing was done on a sample of peripheral blood. This chain joins TRBV12-3 or TRBV12-4 and TRBJ1-2, with D hard to call. The receptor was derived from a woman aged 25 to 39 with COVID-19, enrolled during active disease. The CDR3 DNA follows: TGTGCCAGCAGTTTACAGTCCTATGGCTACACCTTC. Its protein is CASSLQSYGYTF.